Listed here are 2 T cell receptor beta chains from one sample, sequenced in a study of T cell responses to AZD1222 COVID-19 vaccine. TCRdb's copy holds only in-frame clones and misses some; the assay was immunoSEQ multiplex PCR. The profile shows some 130,000 clones, about nine tenths of them singletons. Sequencing was performed on peripheral blood, taken on day 0 of AZD1222 vaccination. Receptors were obtained from an adult in good health.

V is TRBV15 and J is TRBJ1-4; D gene unclear. Per germline, CDR1 LNHNV and CDR2 YYDKDF (reference sequence). V was clipped by 1 base and J by 3 bases, with 12 bases between them. This CDR3 has 16 residues. The CDR3 loop reads CATSRARLGSNEKLFF. CDR3 bases: TGTGCCACCAGCAGAGCCCGTCTGGGCTCTAATGAAAAACTGTTTTTT.

This clone was counted only a few times. V usage is TRBV5-1 and J usage is TRBJ2-6, with D hard to call. Germline CDR1 and CDR2: SGHRS and YFSETQ. There are 14 residues in the CDR3. The germline V and J ends were trimmed by 4 bases and 2 bases, with 7 bases remaining between them. The CDR3 DNA follows: TGCGCCAGCAGCCAGACCACTGGGGCCAACGTCCTGACTTTC. Encoded protein: CASSQTTGANVLTF.